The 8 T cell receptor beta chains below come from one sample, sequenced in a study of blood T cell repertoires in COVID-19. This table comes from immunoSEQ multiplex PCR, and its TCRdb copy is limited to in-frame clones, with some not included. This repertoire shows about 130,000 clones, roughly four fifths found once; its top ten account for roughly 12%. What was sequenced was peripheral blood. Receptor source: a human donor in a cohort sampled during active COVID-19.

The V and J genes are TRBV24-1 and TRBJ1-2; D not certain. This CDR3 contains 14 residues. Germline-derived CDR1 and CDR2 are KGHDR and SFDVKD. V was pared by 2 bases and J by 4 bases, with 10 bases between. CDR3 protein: CATSDSRSGYGYTF. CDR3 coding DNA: TGTGCCACCAGTGATTCGCGGAGCGGCTATGGCTACACCTTC.

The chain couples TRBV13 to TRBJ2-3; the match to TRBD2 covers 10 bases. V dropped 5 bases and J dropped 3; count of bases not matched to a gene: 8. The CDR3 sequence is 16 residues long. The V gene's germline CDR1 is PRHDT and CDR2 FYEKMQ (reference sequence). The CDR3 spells CASSMSGGALTDTQYF. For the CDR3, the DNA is TGTGCCAGCAGCATGAGCGGGGGGGCATTAACAGATACGCAGTATTTT. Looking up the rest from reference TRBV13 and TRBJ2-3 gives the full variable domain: AAGVIQSPRHLIKEKRETATLKCYPIPRHDTVYWYQQGPGQDPQFLISFYEKMQSDKGSIPDRFSAQQFSDYHSELNMSSLELGDSALYFCASSMSGGALTDTQYFGPGTRLTVL.

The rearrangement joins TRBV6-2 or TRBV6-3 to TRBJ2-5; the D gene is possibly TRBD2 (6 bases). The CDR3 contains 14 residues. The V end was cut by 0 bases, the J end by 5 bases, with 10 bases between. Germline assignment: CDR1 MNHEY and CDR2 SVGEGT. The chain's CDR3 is CASSYSVGGETQYF. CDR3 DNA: TGTGCCAGCAGTTACTCCGTCGGGGGTGAGACCCAGTACTTC.

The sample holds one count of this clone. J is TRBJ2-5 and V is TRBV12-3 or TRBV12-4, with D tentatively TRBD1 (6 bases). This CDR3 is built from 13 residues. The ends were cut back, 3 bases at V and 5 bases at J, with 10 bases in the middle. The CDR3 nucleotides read TGTGCCAGCAGTTTCTCTAGGGGGGAGACCCAGTACTTC. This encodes CASSFSRGETQYF.

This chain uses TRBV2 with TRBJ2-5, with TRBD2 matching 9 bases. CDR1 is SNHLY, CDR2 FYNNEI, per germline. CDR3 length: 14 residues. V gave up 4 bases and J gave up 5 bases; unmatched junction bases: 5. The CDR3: CASSAGTSFETQYF. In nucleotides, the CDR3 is TGTGCCAGCAGTGCTGGGACTAGCTTTGAGACCCAGTACTTC.

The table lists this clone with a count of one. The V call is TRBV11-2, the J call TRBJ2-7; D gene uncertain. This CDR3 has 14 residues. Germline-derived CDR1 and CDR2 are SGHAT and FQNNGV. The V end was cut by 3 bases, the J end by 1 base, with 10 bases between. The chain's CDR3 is CASSFQTVSYEQYF. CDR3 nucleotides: TGTGCCAGCAGCTTCCAGACTGTATCCTACGAGCAGTACTTC.

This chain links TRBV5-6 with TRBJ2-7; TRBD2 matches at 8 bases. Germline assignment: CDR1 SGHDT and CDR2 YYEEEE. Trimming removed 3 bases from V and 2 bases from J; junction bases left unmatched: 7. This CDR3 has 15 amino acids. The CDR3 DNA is TGTGCCAGCAGCTCCCTTAGCGGGGTCCCCTACGAGCAGTACTTC. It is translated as CASSSLSGVPYEQYF.

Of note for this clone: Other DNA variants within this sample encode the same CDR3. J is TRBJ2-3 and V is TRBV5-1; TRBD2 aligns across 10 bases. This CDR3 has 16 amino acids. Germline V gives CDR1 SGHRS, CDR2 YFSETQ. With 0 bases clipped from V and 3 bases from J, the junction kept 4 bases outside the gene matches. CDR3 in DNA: TGCGCCAGCAGCTTGGGTGCTAGCGGGGGAACAGATACGCAGTATTTT. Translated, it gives CASSLGASGGTDTQYF.